These 28 T cell receptor beta chains were all obtained from the same sample, sequenced in a study of T cell repertoires in ileal Crohn's disease. Measured with immunoSEQ multiplex PCR; TCRdb has only the in-frame clones, and not every one. The profile shows fewer than 8,000 clones, 75% to 85% of them singletons. The sample comprised ileal tissue. All receptors derive from an adult with Crohn's disease.

The genes are TRBV5-1 and TRBJ2-5, with D possibly matching TRBD1 (6 bases). The V end lost 4 bases, the J end lost 1 base, and 17 bases lay between the germline ends. The CDR3 contains 16 residues. Germline assignment: CDR1 SGHRS and CDR2 YFSETQ. The DNA for the CDR3 is TGCGCCAGCAGCCGCGGACCTACAGGGACCCAAGAGACCCAGTACTTC. This translates into CASSRGPTGTQETQYF.

This chain links TRBV6-4 with TRBJ2-1; unclear D gene. Deletions cut 5 bases from V and 0 bases from J, with 11 bases between. Germline V gene sequence: CDR1 MRHNA, CDR2 SNTAGT. The CDR3 spans 15 residues. CDR3 DNA sequence: TGTGCCAGCAGTTCGGAGCTGGGCTCCTACAATGAGCAGTTCTTC. Translated: CASSSELGSYNEQFF.

The chain combines TRBV27 with TRBJ1-2; 9 bases map to TRBD1. The trim removed 2 bases at V and 8 bases at J, leaving 12 bases unmatched. This CDR3 region has 16 residues. Germline V gene lookup returns CDR1 MNHEY and CDR2 SMNVEV (reference sequence). CDR3 loop: CASSLAQGAIDIGYTF. CDR3 in DNA: TGTGCCAGCAGTTTAGCACAGGGGGCCATTGATATCGGCTACACCTTC.

This clone was counted once. The V gene is TRBV10-2, the J gene TRBJ2-7; TRBD1 aligns across 7 bases. This CDR3 region has 14 residues. The V segment lost 3 bases and the J segment 3 bases; nucleotides outside the gene matches: 5. Per germline, CDR1 WSHSY and CDR2 SAAADI. The DNA for the CDR3 is TGCGCCAGCAGTGAAGGGACAGTGAACTACGAGCAGTACTTC. Translating it yields CASSEGTVNYEQYF.

Turning to this clone: Other nucleotide sequences from this sample produce the same CDR3. The gene calls are TRBV18 and TRBJ1-1; 7 nucleotides agree with TRBD1. The CDR3 extends over 15 amino acids. Germline assignment: CDR1 KGHSH and CDR2 LQKENI. After removal of 3 bases from V and 2 bases from J, the junction contained 6 bases not matched to a gene. CDR3 nucleotide sequence: TGTGCCAGCTCACCTGGGGGACAGAGAAACACTGAAGCTTTCTTT. It specifies CASSPGGQRNTEAFF. Full variable domain (missing parts from reference TRBV18 and TRBJ1-1): NAGVMQNPRHLVRRRGQEARLRCSPMKGHSHVYWYRQLPEEGLKFMVYLQKENIIDESGMPKERFSAEFPKEGPSILRIQQVVRGDSAAYFCASSPGGQRNTEAFFGQGTRLTVV.

This sequence joins TRBV29-1 and TRBJ1-2, with TRBD1 identical over 10 bases. The CDR3 has 17 amino acids. Germline V CDR1 and CDR2: SQVTM, ANQGSEA. The trim removed 1 base at V and 7 bases at J, leaving 15 bases unmatched. CDR3 residues: CSVEVGTAGTGVGGYTF. CDR3 DNA sequence: TGCAGCGTTGAAGTTGGGACCGCCGGGACAGGGGTGGGTGGCTACACCTTC.

The genes are TRBV21-1 and TRBJ2-1; the D call in the table, TRBD2, was not verified against the DNA. TRBV21-1 is flagged as a pseudogene. The CDR3 is made up of 15 amino acids. CDR3 loop: CASSKRTSGHNEQFF. The CDR3, as DNA: TGTGCCAGCAGCAAAAGGACTAGTGGCCACAATGAGCAGTTCTTC.

V and J are TRBV5-6 and TRBJ2-5, with 9 bases that match TRBD2. The CDR3 loop spans 14 amino acids. The V segment lost 2 bases and the J segment 5 bases; nucleotides outside the gene matches: 4. Germline CDR1 and CDR2: SGHDT and YYEEEE. DNA of the CDR3: TGTGCCAGCAGCTTCATGAGCGGGGGGGAGACCCAGTACTTC. Encoded protein: CASSFMSGGETQYF.

This clone was counted only a few times. CDR3: CASSLERTGYGYTF. The DNA for the CDR3 is TGTGCCAGCAGCTTAGAGAGGACAGGCTATGGCTACACCTTC. The rearrangement uses TRBV7-8 and TRBJ1-2; TRBD1 matches at 7 bases. The CDR3 is 14 residues long. Germline lookup yields CDR1 SGHVS and CDR2 FQNEAQ. Trimming removed 1 base from V and 4 bases from J; junction bases left unmatched: 3.

The sample holds one count of this clone. The gene calls are TRBV4-1 and TRBJ2-3; tentatively, D is TRBD1 (5 bases). The CDR3 covers 17 residues. V was shortened by 4 bases and J by 4 bases, with 21 bases between the two germline ends. Germline assignment: CDR1 MGHRA and CDR2 YSYEKL. In nucleotides, the CDR3 is TGCGCCAGCAGCCTCTGGGCAGGGCTACCCCACGCAGATACGCAGTATTTT. Protein sequence: CASSLWAGLPHADTQYF.

The chain is built from TRBV30 and TRBJ1-2, with a tentative D call TRBD1 (5 bases). The germline V gene has CDR1 GTSNPN and CDR2 SVGIG (reference sequence). Trimming removed 7 bases from V and 4 bases from J, with 13 bases in between. This CDR3 is 12 amino acids long. For the CDR3, the DNA is TGTGCCTTCTACAGGCGAGGCTATGGCTACACCTTC. This translates into CAFYRRGYGYTF.

The chain couples TRBV7-2 to TRBJ2-4; D ambiguous. Germline V gene data show CDR1 as SGHTA and CDR2 as FQGNSA. V lost 1 base, J lost 2 bases, and 6 bases lay in between. This CDR3 has 14 residues. CDR3 loop: CASSLGATKNIQYF. CDR3 in DNA: TGTGCCAGCAGCTTAGGGGCAACCAAAAACATTCAGTACTTC.

There are a few counts of this clone. This chain uses TRBV9 with TRBJ2-5; D not resolved. With 3 bases removed from V and 5 bases from J, the gap between germline ends came to 11 bases. Germline V lookup: CDR1 SGDLS, CDR2 YYNGEE. The CDR3 extends over 13 amino acids. The chain's CDR3 is CASSAELWETQYF. The CDR3 bases are TGTGCCAGCAGCGCCGAACTCTGGGAGACCCAGTACTTC. The full variable domain, rest sourced from reference TRBV9 and TRBJ2-5, is DSGVTQTPKHLITATGQRVTLRCSPRSGDLSVYWYQQSLDQGLQFLIQYYNGEERAKGNILERFSAQQFPDLHSELNLSSLELGDSALYFCASSAELWETQYFGPGTRLLVL.

V and J are TRBV7-9 and TRBJ2-5; possibly TRBD2 for D (5 bases). Germline values: CDR1 SEHNR, CDR2 FQNEAQ (reference sequence). The V end was cut by 4 bases, the J end by 10 bases, with 16 bases between. The length of the CDR3 is 13 residues. The DNA for the CDR3 is TGTGCCAGCAGCTCCCTAACCCCGAGGGACCAGTACTTC. Its translation is CASSSLTPRDQYF.

The J gene is TRBJ2-7, the V gene TRBV30; tentatively, D is TRBD2 (6 bases). Between the trimmed V and J ends, which lost 0 bases and 5 bases, there was a span of 11 bases. The CDR3 spans 13 residues. Germline lookup yields CDR1 GTSNPN and CDR2 SVGIG (reference sequence). The CDR3 loop reads CAWSVLEGNEQYF. CDR3 coding DNA: TGTGCCTGGAGTGTGTTGGAGGGTAACGAGCAGTACTTC.

This chain joins TRBV14 and TRBJ2-5; D is perhaps TRBD1 (6 bases). Germline V gives CDR1 SGHDN, CDR2 FVKESK. The CDR3 contains 14 residues. Trimming removed 1 base from V and 5 bases from J, with 11 bases in between. The CDR3, as DNA: TGTGCCAGCAGCCAAGGCTGGGGGCGGGAGACCCAGTACTTC. Translating it yields CASSQGWGRETQYF. The variable domain in full, completed from reference TRBV14 and TRBJ2-5, reads EAGVTQFPSHSVIEKGQTVTLRCDPISGHDNLYWYRRVMGKEIKFLLHFVKESKQDESGMPNNRFLAERTGGTYSTLKVQPAELEDSGVYFCASSQGWGRETQYFGPGTRLLVL.

This clone was seen once. This rearrangement joins TRBV7-9 to TRBJ2-1; 7 bases match TRBD2. CDR1 is SEHNR and CDR2 is FQNEAQ in the germline V gene (reference sequence). The CDR3 spans 16 residues. V dropped 7 bases and J dropped 3; count of bases not matched to a gene: 12. CDR3 DNA sequence: TGTGCCAGCAACCCGGGATCGGGAGGAGGCTACAATGAGCAGTTCTTC. It yields the protein CASNPGSGGGYNEQFF.

This clone showed up just a few times. The V and J genes are TRBV5-1 and TRBJ2-3; no definite D call. CDR1 is SGHRS and CDR2 is YFSETQ in the germline V gene. The CDR3 consists of 15 residues. V was pared by 9 bases and J by 0 bases, with 17 bases between. The DNA for the CDR3 is TGCGCCACCAGATCAGGTTCACACAGCACAGATACGCAGTATTTT. Protein: CATRSGSHSTDTQYF.

V and J are TRBV10-2 and TRBJ1-5; D uncertain. This CDR3 is 14 amino acids long. V was clipped by 8 bases and J by 4 bases, with 15 bases between them. The germline V gene encodes CDR1 WSHSY and CDR2 SAAADI. The CDR3 region has the DNA TGCGCCAGCCGCCCGGTGGAGTTGAATCAGCCCCAGCATTTT. This encodes CASRPVELNQPQHF.

The CDR3 DNA reads TGTGCCAGCAGCCCTTCACAGAACACTGAAGCTTTCTTT. Its translation is CASSPSQNTEAFF. The chain has TRBV7-9 and TRBJ1-1; no reliable D call. Germline loops: CDR1 SEHNR, CDR2 FQNEAQ (reference sequence). The CDR3 extends over 13 amino acids. Trimming pared 5 bases from V and 1 base from J, leaving 8 bases between. Complete variable domain (other parts from reference TRBV7-9 and TRBJ1-1): DTGVSQNPRHKITKRGQNVTFRCDPISEHNRLYWYRQTLGQGPEFLTYFQNEAQLEKSRLLSDRFSAERPKGSFSTLEIQRTEQGDSAMYLCASSPSQNTEAFFGQGTRLTVV.

The chain recombines TRBV28 with TRBJ2-3, with 8 bases lining up with TRBD1. Losses at the gene ends were 3 bases for V and 1 base for J; bases not matched to a gene: 0. Germline assignment: CDR1 MDHEN and CDR2 SYDVKM. The CDR3 loop spans 14 amino acids. CDR3 in DNA: TGTGCCAGCAGTTTGGGACAGGGCACAGATACGCAGTATTTT. Amino acids: CASSLGQGTDTQYF. Together with reference TRBV28 and TRBJ2-3, the CDR3 gives the full variable domain: DVKVTQSSRYLVKRTGEKVFLECVQDMDHENMFWYRQDPGLGLRLIYFSYDVKMKEKGDIPEGYSVSREKKERFSLILESASTNQTSMYLCASSLGQGTDTQYFGPGTRLTVL.

The rearrangement uses TRBV7-9 and TRBJ2-7, with 14 bases lining up with TRBD2. Germline loops: CDR1 SEHNR, CDR2 FQNEAQ (reference sequence). J lost 3 bases, V lost 5 bases, and 0 bases had no gene match. The CDR3 has 14 residues. The CDR3 nucleotides are TGTGCCAGCAGCGGGACTAGCGGGAGCTACGAGCAGTACTTC. This translates into CASSGTSGSYEQYF.

In the case of this clone: Different DNA sequences within this sample yield the same CDR3. The genes are TRBV7-3 and TRBJ2-1; TRBD1 matches 8 bases. V lost 2 bases to trimming and J lost 4 bases; unmatched junction nucleotides: 4. This CDR3 is 15 amino acids long. Germline loops: CDR1 SGHTA, CDR2 FQGTGA. This CDR3 is CASSLGQGGYNEQFF. CDR3 bases: TGTGCCAGCAGCTTAGGACAGGGCGGGTACAATGAGCAGTTCTTC.

The rearrangement links TRBV4-3 to TRBJ2-2, with 8 bases matching TRBD1. This CDR3 comprises 18 residues. Trimming removed 0 bases from V and 3 bases from J; junction bases left unmatched: 9. The germline gives CDR1 LGHNA, CDR2 YSLEER. This CDR3 is CASSQEDAGGGHTGELFF. CDR3 nucleotide sequence: TGCGCCAGCAGCCAAGAGGACGCAGGGGGCGGGCACACCGGGGAGCTGTTTTTT.

The J gene is TRBJ2-1, the V gene TRBV7-7, with TRBD1 identical over 11 bases. With V trimmed by 4 bases and J by 7 bases, 6 bases remained unmatched. The CDR3 totals 15 residues. Germline V lookup: CDR1 SSHAT, CDR2 FNYEAQ (reference sequence). The CDR3 DNA is TGTGCCAGCAGCTCTGGGACAGGGGGGGGAAATGAGCAGTTCTTC. Its translation is CASSSGTGGGNEQFF.

This clone was observed a handful of times. The chain recombines TRBV28 with TRBJ2-7; 8 nucleotides match TRBD2. The CDR3 spans 13 residues. Germline V gives CDR1 MDHEN, CDR2 SYDVKM. Unmatched junction bases numbered 1, after V lost 6 bases and J lost 0 bases. DNA for the CDR3: TGTGCCAGCAGAAGCGGGAGCTCCTACGAGCAGTACTTC. Encoded protein: CASRSGSSYEQYF.

A single count supports this clone. The J gene is TRBJ2-7, the V gene TRBV6-5, with 14 bases identical to TRBD2. The CDR3 runs to 16 residues. Germline CDR1 MNHEY, CDR2 SVGAGI. The V gene end was trimmed by 0 bases and the J gene end by 4 bases; junction bases not matched to a gene: 2. DNA of the CDR3: TGTGCCAGCAGTTACTCGGGACTAGCGGGAGTATACGAGCAGTACTTC. Translation: CASSYSGLAGVYEQYF.

This rearrangement joins TRBV7-2 to TRBJ1-2, with TRBD1 identical over 8 bases. The V segment lost 4 bases and the J segment 4 bases; nucleotides outside the gene matches: 5. The CDR3 has 14 residues. The germline CDR1 and CDR2 sequences are SGHTA and FQGNSA. The CDR3 reads CASSSATGGYGYTF. The DNA for the CDR3 is TGTGCCAGCAGCTCAGCTACAGGGGGCTATGGCTACACCTTC.